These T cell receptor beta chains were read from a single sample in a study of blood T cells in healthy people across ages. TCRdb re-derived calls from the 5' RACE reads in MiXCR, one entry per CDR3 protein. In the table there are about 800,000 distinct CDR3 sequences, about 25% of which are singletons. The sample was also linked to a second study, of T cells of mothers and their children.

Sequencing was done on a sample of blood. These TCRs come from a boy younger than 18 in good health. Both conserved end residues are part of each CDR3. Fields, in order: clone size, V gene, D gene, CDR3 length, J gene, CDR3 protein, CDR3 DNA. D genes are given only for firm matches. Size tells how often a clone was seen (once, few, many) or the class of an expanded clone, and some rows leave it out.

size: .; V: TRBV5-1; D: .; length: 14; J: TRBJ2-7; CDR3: CASSPASGFYEQYF; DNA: TGCGCCAGCAGCCCGGCGTCAGGATTCTACGAGCAGTACTTC
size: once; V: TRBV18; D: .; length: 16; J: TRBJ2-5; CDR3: CASSPPSTGNGETQYF; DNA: TGTGCCAGCTCACCACCGAGCACAGGGAACGGAGAGACCCAGTACTTC
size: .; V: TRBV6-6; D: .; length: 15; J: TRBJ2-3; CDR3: CASSSPTGSTDTQYF; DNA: TGTGCCAGCAGTTCGCCGACAGGTAGCACAGATACGCAGTATTTT
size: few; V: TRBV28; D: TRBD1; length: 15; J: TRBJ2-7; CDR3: CASSAGGTGKREQYF; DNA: TGTGCCAGCAGTGCCGGCGGGACAGGGAAGAGGGAGCAGTACTTC
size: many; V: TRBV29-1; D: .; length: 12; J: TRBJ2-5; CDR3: CSAIAAAETQYF; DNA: TGCAGCGCCATCGCGGCCGCGGAGACCCAGTACTTC
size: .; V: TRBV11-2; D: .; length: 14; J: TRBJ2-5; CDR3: CASSPQTSSETQYF; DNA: TGTGCCAGCAGCCCACAGACCAGTTCAGAGACCCAGTACTTC
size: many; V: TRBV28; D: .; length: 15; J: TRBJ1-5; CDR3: CASSLEGTSNQPQHF; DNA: TGTGCCAGCAGTTTAGAGGGCACCAGCAATCAGCCCCAGCATTTT
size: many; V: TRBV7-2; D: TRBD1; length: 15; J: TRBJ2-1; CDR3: CASSGRTGGYAEQFF; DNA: TGTGCCAGCAGCGGTCGGACAGGGGGCTACGCTGAGCAGTTCTTC
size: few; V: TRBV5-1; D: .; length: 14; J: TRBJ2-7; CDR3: CASSSGTLNYEQYF; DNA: TGCGCCAGCAGCTCCGGGACGCTGAACTACGAGCAGTACTTC
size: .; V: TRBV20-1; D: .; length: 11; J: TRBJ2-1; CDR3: CSARLGSEQFF; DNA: TGCAGTGCCCGTCTAGGGAGTGAGCAGTTCTTC
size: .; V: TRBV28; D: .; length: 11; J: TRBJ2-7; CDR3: CASKGTWEQYF; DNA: TGTGCCAGCAAAGGGACTTGGGAGCAGTACTTC
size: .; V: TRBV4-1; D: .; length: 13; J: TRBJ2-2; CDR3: CASSQASAGELFF; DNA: TGCGCCAGCAGCCAGGCTAGTGCCGGGGAGCTGTTTTTT
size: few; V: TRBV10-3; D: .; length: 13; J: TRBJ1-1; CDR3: CAARQSTNTEAFF; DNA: TGTGCCGCCAGACAGTCCACGAACACTGAAGCTTTCTTT
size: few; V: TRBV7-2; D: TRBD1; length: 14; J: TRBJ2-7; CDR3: CASSLNRGPYEQYF; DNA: TGTGCCAGCAGCTTAAATAGGGGGCCTTACGAGCAGTACTTC
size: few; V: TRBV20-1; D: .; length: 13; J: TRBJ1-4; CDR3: CSAAQTTNEKLFF; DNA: TGCAGTGCTGCACAGACAACTAATGAAAAACTGTTTTTT
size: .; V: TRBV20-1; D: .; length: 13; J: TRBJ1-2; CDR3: CSARDQGIRGYTF; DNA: TGCAGTGCTAGAGATCAAGGAATCCGTGGCTACACCTTC
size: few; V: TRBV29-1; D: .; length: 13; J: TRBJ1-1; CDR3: CSVEWGVDTEAFF; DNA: TGCAGCGTTGAGTGGGGGGTGGACACTGAAGCTTTCTTT
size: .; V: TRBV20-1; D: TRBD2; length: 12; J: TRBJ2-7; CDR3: CSAKRDYYEQYF; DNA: TGCAGTGCTAAAAGGGACTACTACGAGCAGTACTTC
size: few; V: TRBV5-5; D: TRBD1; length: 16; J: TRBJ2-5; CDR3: CASSFGTGGTQETQYF; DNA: TGTGCCAGCAGCTTCGGGACAGGGGGAACCCAAGAGACCCAGTACTTC
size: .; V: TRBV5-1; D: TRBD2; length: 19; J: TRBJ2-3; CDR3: CASSSGLAGVRGYTDTQYF; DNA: TGCGCCAGCAGCTCGGGACTAGCGGGAGTTAGAGGGTACACAGATACGCAGTATTTT
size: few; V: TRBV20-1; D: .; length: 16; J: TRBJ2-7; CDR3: CSARDLQGSVPDEQYF; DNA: TGCAGTGCTAGAGATCTCCAGGGTAGCGTGCCCGACGAGCAGTACTTC
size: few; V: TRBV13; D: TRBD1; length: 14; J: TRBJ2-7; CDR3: CASSLRDSTYEQYF; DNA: TGTGCCAGCAGCTTACGGGACAGTACCTACGAGCAGTACTTC
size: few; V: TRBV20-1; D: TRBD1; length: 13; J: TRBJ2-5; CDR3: CSALDRVPETQYF; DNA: TGCAGTGCCCTGGACAGGGTGCCAGAGACCCAGTACTTC
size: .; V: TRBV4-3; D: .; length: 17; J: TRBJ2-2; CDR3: CASSQDPAVANTGELFF; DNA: TGCGCCAGCAGCCAAGACCCGGCGGTTGCGAACACCGGGGAGCTGTTTTTT
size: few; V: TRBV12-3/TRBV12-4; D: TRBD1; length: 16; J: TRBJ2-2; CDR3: CASSSSGTGDTGELFF; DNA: TGTGCCAGCAGTTCATCCGGGACAGGGGACACCGGGGAGCTGTTTTTT
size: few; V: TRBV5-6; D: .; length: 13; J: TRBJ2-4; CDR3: CASSLFRVNIQYF; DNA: TGTGCCAGCAGCTTGTTTAGAGTAAACATTCAGTACTTC
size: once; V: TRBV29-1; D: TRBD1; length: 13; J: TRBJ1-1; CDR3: CSSQGGSNTEAFF; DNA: TGCAGCTCACAGGGGGGCTCGAACACTGAAGCTTTCTTT
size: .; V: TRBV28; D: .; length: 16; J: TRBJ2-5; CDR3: CASSPGATGVQETQYF; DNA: TGTGCCAGCAGTCCCGGAGCAACGGGAGTTCAAGAGACCCAGTACTTC
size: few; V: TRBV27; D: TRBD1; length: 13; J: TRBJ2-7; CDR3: CASADRGPREQYF; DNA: TGTGCCAGCGCGGACAGGGGGCCTCGCGAGCAGTACTTC
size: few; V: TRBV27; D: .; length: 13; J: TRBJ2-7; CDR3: CASSLRGTCEQYF; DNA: TGTGCCAGCAGTTTACGGGGGACCTGCGAGCAGTACTTC
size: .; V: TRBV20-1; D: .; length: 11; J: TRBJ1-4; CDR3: CSARFGEKLFF; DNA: TGCAGTGCTAGATTTGGAGAAAAACTGTTTTTT
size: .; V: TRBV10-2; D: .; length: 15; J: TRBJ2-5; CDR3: CASSEEGDPQETQYF; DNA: TGCGCCAGCAGTGAGGAAGGGGACCCTCAAGAGACCCAGTACTTC
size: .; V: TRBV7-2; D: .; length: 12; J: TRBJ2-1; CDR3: CASSLVVHEQFF; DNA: TGTGCCAGCAGCTTAGTAGTACATGAGCAGTTCTTC
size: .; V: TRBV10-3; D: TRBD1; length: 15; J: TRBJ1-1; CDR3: CAISESTGDGTEAFF; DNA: TGTGCCATCAGTGAGTCGACAGGGGACGGCACTGAAGCTTTCTTT
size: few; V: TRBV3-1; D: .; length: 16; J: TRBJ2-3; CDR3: CASSQGLAYSTDTQYF; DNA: TGTGCCAGCAGCCAAGGGCTAGCGTATAGCACAGATACGCAGTATTTT
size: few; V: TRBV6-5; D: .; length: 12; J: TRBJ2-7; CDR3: CASRVLGYEQYF; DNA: TGTGCCAGCAGGGTGTTGGGGTACGAGCAGTACTTC
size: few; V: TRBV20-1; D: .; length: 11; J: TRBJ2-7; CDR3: CSASTGYEQYF; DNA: TGCAGTGCTAGTACGGGGTACGAGCAGTACTTC
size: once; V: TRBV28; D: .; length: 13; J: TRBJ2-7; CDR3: CASSGVLSYEQYF; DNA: TGTGCCAGTAGTGGAGTGCTTTCCTACGAGCAGTACTTC
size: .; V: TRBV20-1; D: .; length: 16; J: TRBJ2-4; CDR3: CSARERGTTSKNIQYF; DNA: TGCAGTGCTAGAGAGCGCGGCACAACTTCCAAAAACATTCAGTACTTC